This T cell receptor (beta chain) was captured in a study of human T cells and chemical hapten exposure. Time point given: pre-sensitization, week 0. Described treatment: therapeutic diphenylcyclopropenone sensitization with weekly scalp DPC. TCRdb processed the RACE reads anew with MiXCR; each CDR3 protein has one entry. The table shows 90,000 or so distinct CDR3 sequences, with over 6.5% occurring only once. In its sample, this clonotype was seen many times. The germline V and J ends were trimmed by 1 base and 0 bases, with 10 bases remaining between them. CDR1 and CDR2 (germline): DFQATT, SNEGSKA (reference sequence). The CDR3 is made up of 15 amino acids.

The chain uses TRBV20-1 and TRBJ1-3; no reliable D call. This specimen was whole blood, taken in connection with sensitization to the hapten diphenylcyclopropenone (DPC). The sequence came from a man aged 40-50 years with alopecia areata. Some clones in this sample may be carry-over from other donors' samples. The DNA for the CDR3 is TGCAGTGCTAGAGGCCAGGCGATCTCTGGAAACACCATATATTTT. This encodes CSARGQAISGNTIYF.